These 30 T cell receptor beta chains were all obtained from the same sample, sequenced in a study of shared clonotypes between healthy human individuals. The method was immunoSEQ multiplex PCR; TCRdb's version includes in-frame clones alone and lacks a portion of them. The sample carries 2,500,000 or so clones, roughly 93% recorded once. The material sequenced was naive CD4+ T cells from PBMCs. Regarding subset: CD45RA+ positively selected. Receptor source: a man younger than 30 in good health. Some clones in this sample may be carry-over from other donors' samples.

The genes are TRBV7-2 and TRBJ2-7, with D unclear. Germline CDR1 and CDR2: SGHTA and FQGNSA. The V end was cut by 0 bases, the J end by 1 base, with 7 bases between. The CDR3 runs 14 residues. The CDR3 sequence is CASSLAAESYEQYF. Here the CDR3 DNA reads TGTGCCAGCAGCTTAGCGGCGGAGTCCTACGAGCAGTACTTC.

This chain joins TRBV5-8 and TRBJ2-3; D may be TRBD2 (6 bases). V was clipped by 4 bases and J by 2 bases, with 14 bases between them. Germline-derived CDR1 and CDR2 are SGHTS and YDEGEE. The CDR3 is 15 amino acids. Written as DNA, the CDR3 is TGTGCCAGCAGCATTCAGTGGGAGGTCACAGATACGCAGTATTTT. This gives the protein CASSIQWEVTDTQYF.

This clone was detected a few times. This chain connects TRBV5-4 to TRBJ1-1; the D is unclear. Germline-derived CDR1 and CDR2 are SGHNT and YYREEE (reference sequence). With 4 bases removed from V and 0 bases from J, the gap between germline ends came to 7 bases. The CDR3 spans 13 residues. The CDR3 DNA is TGTGCCAGCAGCCCAGTCATGAACACTGAAGCTTTCTTT. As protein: CASSPVMNTEAFF.

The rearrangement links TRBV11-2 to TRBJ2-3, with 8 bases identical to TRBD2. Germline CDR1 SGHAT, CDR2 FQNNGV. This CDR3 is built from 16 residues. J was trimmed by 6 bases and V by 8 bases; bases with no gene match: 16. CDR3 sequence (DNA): TGTGCCAGCTGCTGCCCCGGGGCTAGCGGGTCCGATACGCAGTATTTT. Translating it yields CASCCPGASGSDTQYF. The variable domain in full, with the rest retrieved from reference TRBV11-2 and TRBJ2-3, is EAGVAQSPRYKIIEKRQSVAFWCNPISGHATLYWYQQILGQGPKLLIQFQNNGVVDDSQLPKDRFSAERLKGVDSTLKIQPAKLEDSAVYLCASCCPGASGSDTQYFGPGTRLTVL.

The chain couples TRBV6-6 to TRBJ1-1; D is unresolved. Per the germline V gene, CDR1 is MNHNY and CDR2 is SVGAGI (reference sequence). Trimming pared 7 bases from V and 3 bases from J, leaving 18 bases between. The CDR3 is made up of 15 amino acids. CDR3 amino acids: CASTKNSAAYTEAFF. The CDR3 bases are TGTGCCAGCACCAAAAATTCGGCAGCATACACTGAAGCTTTCTTT.

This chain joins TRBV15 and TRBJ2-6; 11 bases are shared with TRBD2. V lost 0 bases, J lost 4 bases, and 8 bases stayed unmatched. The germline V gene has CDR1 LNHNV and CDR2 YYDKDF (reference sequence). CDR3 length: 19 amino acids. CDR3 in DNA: TGTGCCACCAGCAGAGATCTAGCGGGAGGACCCATCGGGGCCAACGTCCTGACTTTC. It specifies CATSRDLAGGPIGANVLTF.

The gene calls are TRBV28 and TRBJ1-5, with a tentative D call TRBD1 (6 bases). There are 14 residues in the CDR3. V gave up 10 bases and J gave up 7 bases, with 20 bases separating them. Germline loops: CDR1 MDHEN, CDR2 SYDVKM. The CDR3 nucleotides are TGTGCCACCTCGACCGGGGGGCCCATCCAGCCCCAGCATTTT. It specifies CATSTGGPIQPQHF. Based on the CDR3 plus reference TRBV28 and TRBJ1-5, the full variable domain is DVKVTQSSRYLVKRTGEKVFLECVQDMDHENMFWYRQDPGLGLRLIYFSYDVKMKEKGDIPEGYSVSREKKERFSLILESASTNQTSMYLCATSTGGPIQPQHFGDGTRLSIL.

DNA for the CDR3: TGCGCCAGCAGCTTGGTCCCTCGACAGGGGAGCTCTGGAAACACCATATATTTT. Its protein product is CASSLVPRQGSSGNTIYF. The chain employs TRBV5-1 and TRBJ1-3; TRBD1 agrees at 8 bases. The CDR3 loop spans 18 amino acids. V gave up 0 bases and J gave up 0 bases; unmatched junction bases: 8. CDR1 and CDR2 (germline): SGHRS, YFSETQ.

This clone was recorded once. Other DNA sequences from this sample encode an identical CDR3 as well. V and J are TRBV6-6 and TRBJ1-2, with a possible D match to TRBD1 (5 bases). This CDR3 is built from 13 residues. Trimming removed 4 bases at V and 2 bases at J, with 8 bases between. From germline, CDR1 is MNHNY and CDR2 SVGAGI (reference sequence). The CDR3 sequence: CASSSTANYGYTF. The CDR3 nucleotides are TGTGCCAGCAGTTCGACAGCGAACTATGGCTACACCTTC.

Here the CDR3 DNA reads TGCGCCAGCAGTAGCCGAAAAGCCTCCTCCTACAATGAGCAGTTCTTC. Its protein product is CASSSRKASSYNEQFF. V usage is TRBV10-1 and J usage is TRBJ2-1, with D hard to call. Germline V gene sequence: CDR1 WNHNN, CDR2 SYGVQD (reference sequence). Trimming stripped 5 bases from V and 0 bases from J, with 14 bases between. This CDR3 is 16 amino acids long.

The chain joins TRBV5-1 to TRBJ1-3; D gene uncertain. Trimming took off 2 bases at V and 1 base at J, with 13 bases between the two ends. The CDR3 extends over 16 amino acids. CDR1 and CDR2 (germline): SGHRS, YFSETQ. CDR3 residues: CASSFEVSFSGNTIYF. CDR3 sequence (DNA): TGCGCCAGCAGCTTCGAGGTTTCCTTTTCTGGAAACACCATATATTTT.

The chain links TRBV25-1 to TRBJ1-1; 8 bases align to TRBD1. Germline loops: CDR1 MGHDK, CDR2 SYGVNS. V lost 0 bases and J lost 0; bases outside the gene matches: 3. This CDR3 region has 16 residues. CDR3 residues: CASSEYQGAVNTEAFF. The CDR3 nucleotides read TGTGCCAGCAGTGAATATCAGGGGGCCGTGAACACTGAAGCTTTCTTT.

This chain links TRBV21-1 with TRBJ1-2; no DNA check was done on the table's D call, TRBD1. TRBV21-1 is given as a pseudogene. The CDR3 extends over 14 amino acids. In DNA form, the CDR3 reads TGTGCCAGCAACATCGGGACATTTAACTATGGCTACACCTTC. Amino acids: CASNIGTFNYGYTF.

The CDR3 protein is CASSLEVGEKLFF. DNA of the CDR3: TGTGCCAGCAGCCTGGAGGTGGGAGAAAAACTGTTTTTT. The chain has TRBV7-2 and TRBJ1-4; unclear D gene. Germline V gene data show CDR1 as SGHTA and CDR2 as FQGNSA. There are 13 residues in the CDR3. V was shortened by 5 bases and J by 8 bases, with 12 bases between the two germline ends.

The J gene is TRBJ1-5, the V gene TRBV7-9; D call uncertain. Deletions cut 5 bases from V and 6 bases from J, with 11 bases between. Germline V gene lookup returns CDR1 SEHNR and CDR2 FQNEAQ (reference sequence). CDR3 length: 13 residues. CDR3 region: CASSLSVGQPQHF. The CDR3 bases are TGTGCCAGCAGCCTCTCAGTGGGTCAGCCCCAGCATTTT.

This chain's CDR3 is CSVRPGSRGETQYF. The CDR3 DNA follows: TGCAGCGTTCGTCCCGGGTCGCGTGGGGAGACCCAGTACTTC. The V gene is TRBV29-1, the J gene TRBJ2-5, with D uncertain. Germline V CDR1 and CDR2: SQVTM, ANQGSEA. Trimming removed 5 bases at V and 5 bases at J, with 18 bases between. The CDR3 sequence is 14 residues long.

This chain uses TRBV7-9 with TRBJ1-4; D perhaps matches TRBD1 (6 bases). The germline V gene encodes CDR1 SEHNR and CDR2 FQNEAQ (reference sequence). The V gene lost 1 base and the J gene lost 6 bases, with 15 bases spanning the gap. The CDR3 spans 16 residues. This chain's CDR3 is CASSLGDRPRDEKLFF. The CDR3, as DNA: TGTGCCAGCAGCTTAGGAGACAGGCCCAGGGATGAAAAACTGTTTTTT.

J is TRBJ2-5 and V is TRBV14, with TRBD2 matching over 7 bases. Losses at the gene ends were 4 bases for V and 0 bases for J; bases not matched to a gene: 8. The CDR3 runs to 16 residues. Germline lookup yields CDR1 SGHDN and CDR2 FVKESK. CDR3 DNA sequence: TGTGCCAGCAGCCGCGGGACTACAATGTACCAAGAGACCCAGTACTTC. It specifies CASSRGTTMYQETQYF. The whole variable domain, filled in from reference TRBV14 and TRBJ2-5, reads EAGVTQFPSHSVIEKGQTVTLRCDPISGHDNLYWYRRVMGKEIKFLLHFVKESKQDESGMPNNRFLAERTGGTYSTLKVQPAELEDSGVYFCASSRGTTMYQETQYFGPGTRLLVL.

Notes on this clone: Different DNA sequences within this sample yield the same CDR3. CDR3 in amino acids: CASSLVVGYEQFF. The CDR3 DNA is TGCGCCAGCAGCTTGGTGGTGGGGTATGAGCAGTTCTTC. The chain employs TRBV5-1 and TRBJ2-1; D unresolved. The germline gives CDR1 SGHRS, CDR2 YFSETQ. V lost 0 bases, J lost 8 bases, and 9 bases lay in between. The length of the CDR3 is 13 residues.

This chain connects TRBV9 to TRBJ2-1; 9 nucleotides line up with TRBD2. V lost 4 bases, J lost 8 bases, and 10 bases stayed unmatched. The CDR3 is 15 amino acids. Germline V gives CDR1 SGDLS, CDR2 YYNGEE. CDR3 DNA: TGTGCCAGCAGCCCCATTAGCGGGAGTACTTATGAGCAGTTCTTC. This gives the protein CASSPISGSTYEQFF.

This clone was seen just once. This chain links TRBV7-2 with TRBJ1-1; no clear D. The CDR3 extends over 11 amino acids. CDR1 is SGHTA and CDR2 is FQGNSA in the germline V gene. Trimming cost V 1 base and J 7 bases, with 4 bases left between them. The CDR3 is CASSLGFEAFF. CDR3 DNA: TGTGCCAGCAGCTTAGGGTTTGAAGCTTTCTTT.

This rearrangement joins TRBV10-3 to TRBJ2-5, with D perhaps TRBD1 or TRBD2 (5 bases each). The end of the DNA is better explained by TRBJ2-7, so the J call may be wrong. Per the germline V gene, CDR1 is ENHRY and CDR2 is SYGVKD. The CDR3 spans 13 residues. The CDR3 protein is CAISEQEALEQYF. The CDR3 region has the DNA TGTGCCATCAGTGAACAGGAGGCCCTCGAGCAGTACTTC.

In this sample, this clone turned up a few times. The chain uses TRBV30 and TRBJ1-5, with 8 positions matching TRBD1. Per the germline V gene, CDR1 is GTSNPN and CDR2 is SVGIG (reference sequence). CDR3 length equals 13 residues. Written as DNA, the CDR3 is TGTGCTTACCAGGGGGCTATTGATCAGCCCCAGCATTTT. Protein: CAYQGAIDQPQHF. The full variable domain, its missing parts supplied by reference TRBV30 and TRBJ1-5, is SQTIHQWPATLVQPVGSPLSLECTVEGTSNPNLYWYRQAAGRGLQLLFYSVGIGQISSEVPQNLSASRPQDRQFILSSKKLLLSDSGFYLCAYQGAIDQPQHFGDGTRLSIL.

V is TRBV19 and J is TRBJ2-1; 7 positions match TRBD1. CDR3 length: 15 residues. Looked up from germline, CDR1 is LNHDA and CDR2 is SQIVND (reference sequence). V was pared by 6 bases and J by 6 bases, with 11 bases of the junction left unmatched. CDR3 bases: TGTGCCAGTAGCGGTCCCTTCTCAGGGGGCAATGAGCAGTTCTTC. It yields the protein CASSGPFSGGNEQFF.

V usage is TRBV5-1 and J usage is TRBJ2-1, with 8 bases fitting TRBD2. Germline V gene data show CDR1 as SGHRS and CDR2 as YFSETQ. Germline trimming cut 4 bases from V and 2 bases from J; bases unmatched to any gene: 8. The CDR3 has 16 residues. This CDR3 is CASSAMPGLAYNEQFF. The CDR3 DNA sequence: TGCGCCAGCAGCGCAATGCCGGGACTAGCCTACAATGAGCAGTTCTTC.

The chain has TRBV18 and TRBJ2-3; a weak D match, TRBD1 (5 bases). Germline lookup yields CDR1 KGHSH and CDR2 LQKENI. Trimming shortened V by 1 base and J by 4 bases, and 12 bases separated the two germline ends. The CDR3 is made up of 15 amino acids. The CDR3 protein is CASSPREGVPDTQYF. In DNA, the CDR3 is TGTGCCAGCTCACCACGGGAAGGGGTCCCAGATACGCAGTATTTT.

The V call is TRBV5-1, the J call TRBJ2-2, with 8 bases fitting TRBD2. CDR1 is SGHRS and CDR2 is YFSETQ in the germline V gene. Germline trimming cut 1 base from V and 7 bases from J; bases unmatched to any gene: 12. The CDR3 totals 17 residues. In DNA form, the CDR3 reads TGCGCCAGCAGCTTGAGGTCGGACGGGAGGGCTAGCGGGGAGCTGTTTTTT. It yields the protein CASSLRSDGRASGELFF.

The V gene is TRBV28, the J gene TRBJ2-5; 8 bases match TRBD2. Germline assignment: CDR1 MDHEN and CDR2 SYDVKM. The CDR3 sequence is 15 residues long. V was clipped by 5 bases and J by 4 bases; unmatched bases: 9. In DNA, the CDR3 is TGTGCCAGCAGTCAACTAGCGGCGGGGAGAGAGACCCAGTACTTC. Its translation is CASSQLAAGRETQYF.

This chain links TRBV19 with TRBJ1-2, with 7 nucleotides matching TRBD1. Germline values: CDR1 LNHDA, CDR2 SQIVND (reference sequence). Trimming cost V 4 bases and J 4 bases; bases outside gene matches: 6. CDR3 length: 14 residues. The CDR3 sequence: CASSKGQTSYGYTF. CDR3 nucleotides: TGTGCCAGTAGTAAGGGACAGACGAGCTATGGCTACACCTTC.

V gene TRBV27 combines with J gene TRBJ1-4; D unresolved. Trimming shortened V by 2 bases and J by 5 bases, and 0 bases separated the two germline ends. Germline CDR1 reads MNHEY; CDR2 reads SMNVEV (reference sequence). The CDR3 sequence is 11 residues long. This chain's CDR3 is CASSLNEKLFF. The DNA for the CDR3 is TGTGCCAGCAGTTTAAATGAAAAACTGTTTTTT.